This T cell receptor beta chain was captured by sequencing in a study of T cells in Graves' hyperthyroidism and ophthalmopathy (dated by TCRdb to between 2017 and 2020). Study-wide context: Peripheral blood was collected at initial diagnosis, before any treatment. A discovery cohort of roughly 100 patients, roughly 40 with Graves' ophthalmopathy and more than 55 with stable Graves' hyperthyroidism, was used to find distinguishing TCR V-J signatures. Whether ophthalmopathy could be predicted prospectively was tested in an independent validation cohort made up of roughly 19 hyperthyroidism patients plus 17 patients who later progressed to ophthalmopathy. For training and testing, the 100 or so patients in the discovery cohort were randomly divided in a 7:3 ratio. Thyroid tissue and blood T-cell repertoires from several Graves' hyperthyroidism patients were also compared in the study. After blood sampling, hyperthyroidism patients were treated with methimazole at a starting dose of 30 mg daily, and ophthalmopathy patients were treated with high-dose intravenous methylprednisolone. The paper reports TCR Vbeta CDR3 sequencing of some 140 peripheral blood samples: 40 or so ophthalmopathy, over 70 hyperthyroidism and around 17 progressor patients.

Stable Graves' hyperthyroidism was defined as the absence of progression to ophthalmopathy over 18 months of follow-up. Hyperthyroidism patients were aged 18 to 65 years and newly diagnosed, with disease duration of less than 2 months. Any patient with an uncontrolled infection, another autoimmune disease, pregnancy or lactation was excluded. Diagnoses were based on clinical symptoms, serum thyroxine and TRAb, thyroid ultrasound and orbital computed tomography. PBMCs were separated from 8 to 10 ml of fresh peripheral blood using Ficoll-Paque density gradient centrifugation. Total RNA was extracted with Trizol reagent, and quality was checked on an Agilent 2100 Bioanalyzer. The germline ends are 17 bases apart after V is trimmed by 6 bases and J by 7 bases. The CDR3, from cysteine to phenylalanine, totals 13 residues. Only the CDR3 DNA stays, 39 bases, in frame from base 1. The germline V gene sets CDR1 to SGHRS and CDR2 to YFSETQ.

Amplification of TCR beta CDR3 regions was carried out from RNA transcripts. The TCR CDR3 was subjected to a first round of RT-PCR using the HTBI primer set and the Qiagen OneStep RT-PCR kit. Libraries were constructed in a second round of multiplex PCR, after which size selection and purification were performed. The libraries were sequenced on an Illumina HiSeq2000 using paired-end 100 bp reads. As for how the authors treated the data: SOAPnuke was used to process the raw data, removing reads that contained adapters or uncalled bases, had a mean Phred below 15, or lacked an exact match to the constant primer or identifier. COPE v1.2.5 was used to merge the high-quality paired reads, and each unique nucleotide sequence was defined as a clonotype. Clonotypes were aligned to IMGT TRBV, TRBD and TRBJ reference segments using MiTCR v1.1. The analysis was restricted to V-J combinations with a frequency above 0.0001, which together covered roughly 99% of the repertoires. The TCS score was defined as F50 (clonal expansion) divided by E x V (chaos), with BLOSUM62-based TCRdist calculated between CDR3 peptides within each V-J. Welch's t-statistics and random forest reduced just over 500 V-J features to 13, which were used in a naive Bayes classifier (R e1071). Thyroid-blood repertoire similarity was quantified with the Morisita-Horn index. Starting from the raw public reads, TCRdb applied fastp trimming at Q25, assembled clones with MiXCR and retained in-frame beta chains. When rows share a CDR3 protein, they turn into one entry using the most common DNA and genes. These V and J calls derive from TCRdb rather than the authors' analysis. This sample is represented by hundreds of thousands of distinct CDR3 sequences; about two fifths of them were singletons. The ten biggest clones cover 8.9% of the sample.

In the case of this clonotype: Its specific antigen is unknown. Base qualities are not provided; no much larger clone lies one nucleotide away.

The investigation overall reported the following: A 13 V-J signature model separated ophthalmopathy from stable hyperthyroidism, with 87.88% sensitivity and approximately 81% specificity in cross-validation and 80%/75% in testing. Most expanded thyroid clonotypes (frequency above 0.001) were also found in blood, which suggests that blood repertoires may mirror thyroid immune responses. In validation, the model predicted progression to ophthalmopathy with around 71% sensitivity and approximately 78% specificity, a median of 6.5 months before onset. No statistical method was used to set the sample size in advance, and investigators knew the group allocation.

The sequence derives from a man between 18 and 29 years old with Graves' hyperthyroidism. The sequencing sample was made of blood. This sequence uses TRBV5-1 and TRBJ2-7; no confident D gene assignment can be made. The DNA is as follows: TGCGCCAGCACCCCTGGGCAGTTCGGGGAGCAGTACTTC. It specifies CASTPGQFGEQYF.